This T cell receptor beta chain was retrieved from a study of shared clonotypes between healthy human individuals. Study as a whole: Three CD4 naive, three CD4 memory, two CD8 naive and one CD8 memory plate were used per donor.

This CDR3 is 15 amino acids long. Germline CDR1 reads KGHSH; CDR2 reads LQKENI. The junction had 3 bases not matched to a gene; V was cut back by 0 bases and J by 6 bases. Both subsets, CD45RA+ naive and CD45RA-negative memory, were split from the CD4+ cells. Method: immunoSEQ multiplex PCR; TCRdb's copy keeps in-frame clones and lacks some. The sample comprises under 850,000 clones, about two thirds of which are singletons, and under 2% rests with the top ten. The chain has TRBV18 and TRBJ2-1, with 9 nucleotides matching TRBD1. Sequencing input: memory CD4+ T cells sorted from blood. Noted subset: CD45RA-negative fraction. The receptor was derived from a woman in her twenties or thirties in good health. CDR3 nucleotide sequence: TGTGCCAGCTCACCACCACGGACAGGGGTCAATGAGCAGTTCTTC. It encodes CASSPPRTGVNEQFF.